These T cell receptor beta chains were read from a single sample in a study of blood T cell repertoires in COVID-19. TCRdb keeps only in-frame clones here, not all; method: immunoSEQ multiplex PCR. The table includes roughly 120,000 clones, over 75% detected once. The sample was peripheral blood. Receptor source: a human donor with active COVID-19. The donor label of this sample is uncertain. Both conserved end residues are part of each CDR3. Fields, in order: D gene, V gene, J gene, clone size, CDR3 DNA, CDR3 protein. The D gene is left open where the match is weak. Rows give clone size only sometimes, using once, few, many, or a class for an expanded clone.

NA	TRBV9	TRBJ1-2	NA	TGTGCCAGCAGCGCTTACATGGGCTACACCTTC	CASSAYMGYTF
TRBD2	TRBV5-1	TRBJ2-3	NA	TGCGCCAGCAGCTCGACTAGCGGGGGGGCGATATCAGATACGCAGTATTTT	CASSSTSGGAISDTQYF
TRBD1	TRBV7-6	TRBJ2-7	NA	TGTGCCAGCAGCTCCCCCGGGACAGGGGACTACGAGCAGTACTTC	CASSSPGTGDYEQYF
TRBD2	TRBV6-2/TRBV6-3	TRBJ2-1	NA	TGTGCCAGCAGTTACGTCGGCGGGGGGGCCCACAATGAGCAGTTCTTC	CASSYVGGGAHNEQFF
TRBD2	TRBV20-1	TRBJ2-3	NA	TGCAGTGCTAGTTATAGCGGGGAGGGCCCAGATACGCAGTATTTT	CSASYSGEGPDTQYF
TRBD2	TRBV9	TRBJ2-1	NA	TGTGCCAGCAGCGTAGGAGGGCCACGGGGGGGCTTAAATGAGCAGTTCTTC	CASSVGGPRGGLNEQFF
TRBD1	TRBV11-2	TRBJ2-2	few	TGTGCCAGCAGCAGGGACAGGGTTCGGGCCGGGGAGCTGTTTTTT	CASSRDRVRAGELFF
NA	TRBV19	TRBJ2-1	NA	TGTGCCAGTAGTAGAAAACAGGGCAATGAGCAGTTCTTC	CASSRKQGNEQFF
TRBD1	TRBV2	TRBJ1-2	NA	TGTGCCAGCAGTCCAAACCGACAGGGCTTCTATGGCTACACCTTC	CASSPNRQGFYGYTF
NA	TRBV7-8	TRBJ2-3	NA	TGTGCCAGCAGCTTATGGAGTAGCGGCACAGATACGCAGTATTTT	CASSLWSSGTDTQYF
TRBD2	TRBV4-3	TRBJ2-1	NA	TGCGCCAGCAGCCATCTCGGACTAGCGGGGAATGAGCAGTTCTTC	CASSHLGLAGNEQFF
NA	TRBV5-1	TRBJ1-2	NA	TGCGCCAGCAGCGCCGGGGGGAATCTTTTCTATGGCTACACCTTC	CASSAGGNLFYGYTF
NA	TRBV4-3	TRBJ2-7	NA	TGCGCCAGCAGCCCAAAAGGAACAGGAATCTCCTACGAGCAGTACTTC	CASSPKGTGISYEQYF
TRBD1	TRBV19	TRBJ1-5	NA	TGTGCCAGTAGTACCTCCGGGACAGGGGCTAGCAATCAGCCCCAGCATTTT	CASSTSGTGASNQPQHF
NA	TRBV5-1	TRBJ1-1	NA	TGCGCCAGCAGCTTGAAGGGGTACACTGAAGCTTTCTTT	CASSLKGYTEAFF
NA	TRBV5-1	TRBJ1-3	NA	TGCGCCAGCAGCTTCTCTACAGGGAGCTCTGGAAACACCATATATTTT	CASSFSTGSSGNTIYF
TRBD1	TRBV2	TRBJ1-2	NA	TGTGCCAGTCAAAGACAGGGGGCATATGGCTACACCTTC	CASQRQGAYGYTF
NA	TRBV18	TRBJ1-1	NA	TGTGCCAGCTCACCACAGGGGTTCATGAACACTGAAGCTTTCTTT	CASSPQGFMNTEAFF
NA	TRBV20-1	TRBJ2-7	NA	TGCAGTGTGGGGGGTTACGAGCAGTACTTC	CSVGGYEQYF
TRBD1	TRBV3-1/TRBV3-2	TRBJ1-1	NA	TGTGCCAGCAGCCAAGAGAGCGAAGGAAGGGACAGGGGGCTTGGAACTGAAGCTTTCTTT	CASSQESEGRDRGLGTEAFF
TRBD2	TRBV12-5	TRBJ2-3	NA	TGTGCTAGTGGTTTGGGTAGCGGGGGGGTTAAAGCAGATACGCAGTATTTT	CASGLGSGGVKADTQYF
TRBD2	TRBV10-3	TRBJ2-3	NA	TGTGCCATCAGTGAGTCCAGCGGGGGGGCCTCGGATACGCAGTATTTT	CAISESSGGASDTQYF
TRBD1	TRBV27	TRBJ2-3	NA	TGTGCCAGCAGTTTACGACAGGGGGCTAGCACAGATACGCAGTATTTT	CASSLRQGASTDTQYF